This T cell receptor beta chain was sequenced in a study of T cell responses to AZD1222 COVID-19 vaccine. Notes on the study in general: Samples come after the peak T cell response, not at day 14.

To note about this clone: Its antigen is not known.

The CDR3 has 13 amino acids. Trimming cost V 7 bases and J 4 bases, with 11 bases left between them. Germline lookup yields CDR1 MNHEY and CDR2 SVGAGI. Clones were sequenced by immunoSEQ multiplex PCR, and TCRdb holds only the in-frame ones, with some missing. Of 150,000 to 200,000 clones in the sample, more than 85% were seen once. The sequence was obtained from an adult in good health. V is TRBV6-5 and J is TRBJ2-1; D may be TRBD1 (6 bases). This material consisted of peripheral blood, taken on day 0 of AZD1222 vaccination. The CDR3 sequence: CASIKDRYNEQFF. CDR3 nucleotides: TGTGCCAGCATTAAGGACAGATACAATGAGCAGTTCTTC.